The next 19 T cell receptor beta chains were all read from a single sample in a study of T-cell memory formation after mild COVID-19. MiXCR, applied by TCRdb to the 5' RACE reads, yields one record per CDR3 protein. The table shows about 470,000 distinct CDR3 sequences, with around a quarter occurring only once. The sequenced sample consisted of PBMCs or a T cell subset sorted from them (not recorded which). All receptors derive from an adult woman who had mild COVID-19 (a few samples of this study predate the infection). Cell type and time point are not known.

This clonotype was counted between two and nine times. The chain joins TRBV4-1 to TRBJ2-7, with 8 bases fitting TRBD1. V shed 1 base and J 4 bases; nucleotides not matched to a gene: 6. The CDR3 has 15 residues. The V gene's germline CDR1 is MGHRA and CDR2 YSYEKL. The CDR3 sequence: CASSQVQGGGYEQYF. Here the CDR3 DNA reads TGCGCCAGCAGCCAAGTACAGGGGGGAGGATACGAGCAGTACTTC.

V is TRBV27 and J is TRBJ2-7, with 8 bases fitting TRBD2. The CDR3 sequence is 14 residues long. Germline values: CDR1 MNHEY, CDR2 SMNVEV (reference sequence). Germline trimming cut 8 bases from V and 5 bases from J; bases unmatched to any gene: 11. CDR3 region: CASAGGLRFDEQYF. The CDR3 DNA sequence: TGTGCCAGCGCGGGGGGATTGCGTTTCGACGAGCAGTACTTC.

In this sample, this clonotype turned up a few times. This chain joins TRBV7-9 and TRBJ2-3; D gene uncertain. Trimming shortened V by 6 bases and J by 4 bases, and 14 bases separated the two germline ends. CDR3 length equals 14 residues. Germline lookup yields CDR1 SEHNR and CDR2 FQNEAQ (reference sequence). The CDR3 nucleotides read TGTGCCAGCAGTTCAAACTGGGCCGCAGATACGCAGTATTTT. This encodes CASSSNWAADTQYF.

The V and J genes are TRBV24-1 and TRBJ2-5, with D possibly being TRBD1 (6 bases). Trimming removed 2 bases at V and 5 bases at J, with 20 bases between. Germline V gives CDR1 KGHDR, CDR2 SFDVKD. CDR3 length: 17 amino acids. This CDR3 is CATSDSTPGQAGETQYF. The CDR3 nucleotides are TGTGCCACCAGTGATTCGACACCGGGACAAGCCGGGGAGACCCAGTACTTC.

The table lists this clonotype with a few counts. This rearrangement joins TRBV5-1 to TRBJ2-2; the D gene could be TRBD1 or TRBD2 (5 bases each). V lost 1 base to trimming and J lost 3 bases, with 7 bases between them. This CDR3 comprises 14 residues. Germline V lookup: CDR1 SGHRS, CDR2 YFSETQ. This chain's CDR3 is CASSLRGDTGELFF. For the CDR3, the DNA is TGCGCCAGCAGCTTGAGAGGGGACACCGGGGAGCTGTTTTTT.

This chain joins TRBV5-1 and TRBJ2-7; D is possibly TRBD1 or TRBD2 (7 bases each). The ends were cut back, 0 bases at V and 5 bases at J, with 15 bases in the middle. CDR3 length: 15 amino acids. Germline CDR1 reads SGHRS; CDR2 reads YFSETQ. CDR3 region: CASSLVAGGGNEQYF. The CDR3 DNA reads TGCGCCAGCAGCTTGGTGGCAGGGGGAGGGAACGAGCAGTACTTC.

This clonotype was detected a few times. The V and J genes are TRBV7-9 and TRBJ2-1; D is possibly TRBD2 (6 bases). Trimming pared 4 bases from V and 7 bases from J, leaving 14 bases between. The germline gives CDR1 SEHNR, CDR2 FQNEAQ (reference sequence). The CDR3 covers 14 residues. The CDR3 DNA reads TGTGCCAGCAGCTCTAGCGTGATCTGGAATGAGCAGTTCTTC. Translated: CASSSSVIWNEQFF.

There are a few counts of this clonotype. This rearrangement joins TRBV29-1 to TRBJ1-2; 7 bases fit TRBD1. From germline, CDR1 is SQVTM and CDR2 ANQGSEA. Trimming cost V 7 bases and J 1 base; bases outside gene matches: 9. The CDR3 sequence is 14 residues long. Here the CDR3 reads CSAQGGTLNYGYTF. CDR3 coding DNA: TGCAGCGCGCAGGGGGGGACTCTTAACTATGGCTACACCTTC.

The chain joins TRBV12-3 or TRBV12-4 to TRBJ1-4, with a weak D call TRBD1 (5 bases). The V end was cut by 6 bases, the J end by 7 bases, with 15 bases between. This CDR3 contains 14 residues. The CDR3 bases are TGTGCCAGCAGATTCGGGGGTATGGGTGAAAAACTGTTTTTT. Its protein is CASRFGGMGEKLFF.

This clonotype was detected only a few times. V is TRBV19 and J is TRBJ2-1; D remains unclear. Trimming pared 4 bases from V and 4 bases from J, leaving 8 bases between. The CDR3 totals 13 residues. The germline V gene encodes CDR1 LNHDA and CDR2 SQIVND (reference sequence). The CDR3 DNA reads as TGTGCCAGTAGTAAAGTGCCTTACAATGAGCAGTTCTTC. Encoded protein: CASSKVPYNEQFF.

This chain uses TRBV18 with TRBJ1-3; the D gene is possibly TRBD1 (5 bases). V was shortened by 1 base and J by 0 bases, with 7 bases between the two germline ends. There are 15 residues in the CDR3. The V gene's germline CDR1 is KGHSH and CDR2 LQKENI. The chain's CDR3 is CASSPLDSSGNTIYF. CDR3 in DNA: TGTGCCAGCTCACCACTTGACAGCTCTGGAAACACCATATATTTT.

This sequence joins TRBV12-3 or TRBV12-4 and TRBJ2-1, with 13 bases aligning to TRBD2. Germline trimming cut 6 bases from V and 10 bases from J; bases unmatched to any gene: 9. The CDR3 has 15 residues. CDR3 sequence (DNA): TGTGCCAGCAGCCAACTAGCGGGGGGGCTTGTGGAGCAGTTCTTC. It encodes CASSQLAGGLVEQFF.

This clonotype showed up just a few times. This chain uses TRBV6-5 with TRBJ2-7; 13 bases map to TRBD2. Germline assignment: CDR1 MNHEY and CDR2 SVGAGI. V shed 4 bases, J shed 7 bases, and the junction held 7 bases outside the gene matches. This CDR3 spans 15 amino acids. As DNA, the CDR3 is TGTGCCAGCAGTTTCGGGACTAGCGGGATTGGAGAGCAGTACTTC. This sequence encodes CASSFGTSGIGEQYF.

This clonotype was observed a single time. The chain joins TRBV29-1 to TRBJ1-1, with 10 bases matching TRBD1. CDR3 length equals 14 residues. V dropped 4 bases and J dropped 5; count of bases not matched to a gene: 7. The germline V gene has CDR1 SQVTM and CDR2 ANQGSEA. CDR3 amino acids: CSVGWDRGGTEAFF. CDR3 DNA sequence: TGCAGCGTTGGCTGGGACAGGGGTGGGACTGAAGCTTTCTTT.

The chain employs TRBV5-1 and TRBJ1-5; a possible D gene is TRBD1 (5 bases). Germline loops: CDR1 SGHRS, CDR2 YFSETQ. The V and J ends lost 4 bases and 4 bases respectively, with 15 bases between them. The CDR3 spans 15 residues. CDR3 in amino acids: CASSPRGSINQPQHF. The CDR3 DNA sequence: TGCGCCAGCAGCCCCCGGGGCTCCATTAATCAGCCCCAGCATTTT.

The chain employs TRBV15 and TRBJ2-3, with D hard to call. Trimming left V 6 bases short and J 4 bases short, with 11 bases between. From germline, CDR1 is LNHNV and CDR2 YYDKDF (reference sequence). The CDR3 loop spans 13 amino acids. As DNA, the CDR3 is TGTGCCACCAGGTATTCGCCGGCAGATACGCAGTATTTT. It codes for CATRYSPADTQYF.

A few counts support this clonotype. The chain uses TRBV11-2 and TRBJ2-3; no reliable D call. Trimming shortened V by 2 bases and J by 1 base, and 10 bases separated the two germline ends. CDR3 size: 15 residues. Germline CDR1 is SGHAT and CDR2 is FQNNGV. This chain's CDR3 is CASSLLDGGTDTQYF. As DNA, the CDR3 is TGTGCCAGCAGCTTACTGGACGGAGGCACAGATACGCAGTATTTT.

The chain uses TRBV7-9 and TRBJ1-2, with TRBD1 identical over 9 bases. Germline lookup yields CDR1 SEHNR and CDR2 FQNEAQ (reference sequence). This CDR3 has 17 residues. J was trimmed by 4 bases and V by 6 bases; bases with no gene match: 15. The CDR3 protein is CASSHPIRDRAFYGYTF. In nucleotides, the CDR3 is TGTGCCAGCAGTCATCCAATCCGGGACAGGGCTTTCTATGGCTACACCTTC.

This rearrangement joins TRBV5-1 to TRBJ1-1; D is uncertain. Germline values: CDR1 SGHRS, CDR2 YFSETQ. Trimming removed 0 bases from V and 1 base from J, with 7 bases in between. The CDR3 contains 14 residues. The CDR3 sequence is CASSLALQNTEAFF. CDR3 coding DNA: TGCGCCAGCAGCTTGGCACTACAGAACACTGAAGCTTTCTTT.